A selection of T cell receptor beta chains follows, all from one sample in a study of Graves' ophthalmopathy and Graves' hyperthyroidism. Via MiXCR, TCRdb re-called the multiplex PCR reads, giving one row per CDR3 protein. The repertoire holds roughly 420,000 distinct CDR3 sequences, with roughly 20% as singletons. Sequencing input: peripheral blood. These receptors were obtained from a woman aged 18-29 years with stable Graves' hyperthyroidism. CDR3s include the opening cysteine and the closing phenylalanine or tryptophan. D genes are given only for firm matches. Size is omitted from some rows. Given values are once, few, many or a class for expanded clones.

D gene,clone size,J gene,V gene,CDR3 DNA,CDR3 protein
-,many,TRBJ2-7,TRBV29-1,TGCAGCGCCCTTGACGTTACCTACGAGCAGTACTTC,CSALDVTYEQYF
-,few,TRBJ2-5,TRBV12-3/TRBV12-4,TGTGCCAGCAGTTCCAGACAGGGGAGGGGAGAGACCAAGTACTTC,CASSSRQGRGETKYF
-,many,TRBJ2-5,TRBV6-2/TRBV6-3,TGTGCCAGCACGGACAGAAGTTACCAAGAGACCCAGTACTTC,CASTDRSYQETQYF
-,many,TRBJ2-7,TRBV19,TGTGCCAGTAGTATTGGGTGGAGTGCGGCCTACGAGCAGTACTTC,CASSIGWSAAYEQYF
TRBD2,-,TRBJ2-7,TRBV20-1,TGCAGTGCTAGAGAGAGGACTAGCGGCGGGTACGAGCAGTACTTC,CSARERTSGGYEQYF
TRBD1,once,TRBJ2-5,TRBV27,TGTGCCAGCAGCATGGACAGGGGGACCATGGAGACCCAGTACTTC,CASSMDRGTMETQYF
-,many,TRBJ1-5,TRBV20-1,TGCAGTGCTAGAGATGAACCAAATCAGCCCCAGCATTTT,CSARDEPNQPQHF
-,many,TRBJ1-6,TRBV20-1,TGCAGTGCTAGACCCCAGTCACCCCTCCACTTT,CSARPQSPLHF
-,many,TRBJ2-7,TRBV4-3,TGCGCCAGCAGCCATTCCCAGGGAGGCTACGAGCAGTACTTC,CASSHSQGGYEQYF
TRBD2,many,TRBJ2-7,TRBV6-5,TGTGCCAGCAGTTTTCAGGGACTAGCGGCGGGCTACGAGCAGTACTTC,CASSFQGLAAGYEQYF
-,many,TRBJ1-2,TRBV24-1,TGTGCCACCAGTGACATCTATGGCTACACCTTC,CATSDIYGYTF
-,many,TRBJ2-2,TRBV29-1,TGCAGCGTTGAATTTACTAGTCGGTCGCGCGGGGAGCTGTTTTTT,CSVEFTSRSRGELFF
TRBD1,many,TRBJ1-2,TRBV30,TGTGCCGCAACAGGGGGCGCTGGCTATGGCTACACCTTC,CAATGGAGYGYTF
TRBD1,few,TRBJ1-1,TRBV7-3,TGTGCCAGCAGCTTTGGAGGTTATAGGACAGGCCCCCCATTGAACACTGAAGCTTTCTTT,CASSFGGYRTGPPLNTEAFF
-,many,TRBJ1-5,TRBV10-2,TGCGCCAGCAGTGAGGTGGCAGGGAATAGTCAGCCCCAGCATTTT,CASSEVAGNSQPQHF
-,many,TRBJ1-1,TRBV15,TGTGCCACCAGCAGAGGGAGGGTCACTGAAGCTTTCTTT,CATSRGRVTEAFF
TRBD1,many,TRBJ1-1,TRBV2,TGTGCCAGCAGGGAGATTCCGGGACAGGGGTCGAACACTGAAGCTTTCTTT,CASREIPGQGSNTEAFF
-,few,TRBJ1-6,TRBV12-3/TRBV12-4,TGTGCCAGCAGTACCATTGGGGGTAATAATTCACCCCTCCACTTT,CASSTIGGNNSPLHF
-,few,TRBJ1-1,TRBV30,TGTGCCTGGACCAAGACGGGGTTAAACGCTTTCTTT,CAWTKTGLNAFF
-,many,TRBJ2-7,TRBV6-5,TGTGCCAGCAGACACGTAAGCCAGGCGGGCGAGCAGTACTTC,CASRHVSQAGEQYF
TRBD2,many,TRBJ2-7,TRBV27,TGTGCCAGCACTCTTAGGGCTAGCGGGAGATCCTACGAGCAGTACTTC,CASTLRASGRSYEQYF
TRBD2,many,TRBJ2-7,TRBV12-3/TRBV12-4,TGTGCCAGCAGTCGGGGACTAAACTACGAGCAGTACTTC,CASSRGLNYEQYF
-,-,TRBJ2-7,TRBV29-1,TGCAGCGTTAACACAGGGACCTACGAGCAGTACTTC,CSVNTGTYEQYF
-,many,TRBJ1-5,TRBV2,TGTGCCAGCAGTGTAGACGGGGGAGGTAGTAGCAATCAGCCCCAGCATTTT,CASSVDGGGSSNQPQHF
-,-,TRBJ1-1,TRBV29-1,TGCAGCGCAATCAGGACCCCGAACACTGAAGCTTTCTTT,CSAIRTPNTEAFF
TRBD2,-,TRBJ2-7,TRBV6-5,TGTGCCAGCATTTCGGGGCTAGCGGGAGTGTCCGAGCAGTACTTC,CASISGLAGVSEQYF
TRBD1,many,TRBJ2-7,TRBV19,TGTGCCAGTAGTAAACAGGGGAGAGGCGAGCAGTACTTC,CASSKQGRGEQYF